Each of the 24 T cell receptor beta chains below was sequenced from the same sample in a study of cytomegalovirus exposure and HLA in healthy donors (dated by TCRdb to 2016 to 2017). The method behind the library was the immunoSEQ multiplex PCR assay. For the multiplex PCR, a mixture combining 60 forward primers for TCR Vbeta segments and 13 reverse primers for TCR Jbeta segments was used. In TCRdb, the immuneACCESS table is reduced to in-frame sequences with V and J assigned. These tables do not hold every clone; where another copy was compared, an unresolved V gene accounts for under half, and the others remain unexplained. The sample table on file contains 130,000 or so clones. Of the sample, roughly 1.7% is held by the ten largest clones. The sequenced sample was PBMCs. The receptor set was obtained from a woman aged 40 to 55 in good health and CMV-seropositive.

This chain connects TRBV6-5 to TRBJ1-5, with TRBD1 as a possible D gene (6 bases). CDR1 MNHEY and CDR2 SVGAGI come from the germline V gene. The CDR3 runs to 15 residues. The V gene lost 0 bases and the J gene lost 7 bases, with 13 bases spanning the gap. CDR3 coding DNA: TGTGCCAGCAGTTACTCGATGGGGGCACGCCAGCCCCAGCATTTT. This encodes CASSYSMGARQPQHF.

V is TRBV10-3 and J is TRBJ2-1, with TRBD1 matching over 9 bases. Germline V gene sequence: CDR1 ENHRY, CDR2 SYGVKD. V gave up 7 bases and J gave up 8 bases; unmatched junction bases: 9. The CDR3 is 14 residues long. The chain's CDR3 is CAITNRDRDHEQFF. In nucleotides, the CDR3 is TGTGCCATCACCAACAGGGACAGGGATCATGAGCAGTTCTTC.

The V gene is TRBV29-1, the J gene TRBJ1-1; perhaps TRBD1 as D (6 bases). Germline CDR1 and CDR2: SQVTM and ANQGSEA. Between the trimmed V and J ends, which lost 4 bases and 4 bases, there was a span of 13 bases. This CDR3 region has 13 residues. CDR3 DNA: TGCAGCGTTGCCCACAGGGAGGGCACTGAAGCTTTCTTT. Translation gives CSVAHREGTEAFF.

The chain combines TRBV7-3 with TRBJ2-2; the match to TRBD2 covers 10 bases. CDR3 size: 16 residues. With 5 bases clipped from V and 0 bases from J, the junction kept 3 bases outside the gene matches. Germline V CDR1 and CDR2: SGHTA, FQGTGA. CDR3 in amino acids: CASSPLAGANTGELFF. The DNA for the CDR3 is TGTGCCAGCAGCCCCCTAGCGGGAGCGAACACCGGGGAGCTGTTTTTT.

The chain has TRBV9 and TRBJ2-1; 10 bases are shared with TRBD1. V lost 0 bases and J lost 8; bases outside the gene matches: 5. Germline V lookup: CDR1 SGDLS, CDR2 YYNGEE. The CDR3 spans 15 residues. CDR3 region: CASSVGQGALYEQFF. CDR3 coding DNA: TGTGCCAGCAGCGTAGGACAGGGGGCTTTATATGAGCAGTTCTTC.

The DNA for the CDR3 is TGTGCCAGCTCACGAGGGGGAGTCGGAGCCAAAAACATTCAGTACTTC. Its protein is CASSRGGVGAKNIQYF. The V gene is TRBV13, the J gene TRBJ2-4, with D perhaps TRBD1 (6 bases). From germline, CDR1 is PRHDT and CDR2 FYEKMQ (reference sequence). V gave up 8 bases and J gave up 0 bases, with 17 bases separating them. The CDR3 contains 16 residues.

V is TRBV5-6 and J is TRBJ2-3, with 9 bases lining up with TRBD2. The CDR3 totals 18 residues. After removal of 0 bases from V and 2 bases from J, the junction contained 10 bases not matched to a gene. Germline V gene sequence: CDR1 SGHDT, CDR2 YYEEEE. The CDR3 here is CASSLGRRLAVTTDTQYF. The CDR3 nucleotides are TGTGCCAGCAGCTTGGGCCGGAGACTAGCGGTAACCACAGATACGCAGTATTTT.

J is TRBJ2-7 and V is TRBV30, with D perhaps matching TRBD2 (5 bases). Looked up from germline, CDR1 is GTSNPN and CDR2 is SVGIG (reference sequence). The CDR3 totals 14 residues. Trimming pared 1 base from V and 2 bases from J, leaving 12 bases between. The CDR3 sequence: CAWSGPAVAYEQYF. DNA of the CDR3: TGTGCCTGGAGTGGGCCAGCGGTGGCCTACGAGCAGTACTTC. The whole variable domain, filled in from reference TRBV30 and TRBJ2-7, reads SQTIHQWPATLVQPVGSPLSLECTVEGTSNPNLYWYRQAAGRGLQLLFYSVGIGQISSEVPQNLSASRPQDRQFILSSKKLLLSDSGFYLCAWSGPAVAYEQYFGPGTRLTVT.

The rearrangement uses TRBV18 and TRBJ1-1; the D gene is possibly TRBD1 (6 bases). Per the germline V gene, CDR1 is KGHSH and CDR2 is LQKENI. The V end lost 1 base, the J end lost 3 bases, and 6 bases lay between the germline ends. The CDR3 length is 13 residues. DNA of the CDR3: TGTGCCAGCTCACCACAGGGGGACACTGAAGCTTTCTTT. Encoded protein: CASSPQGDTEAFF.

The rearrangement uses TRBV11-2 and TRBJ1-2; a weak D match, TRBD1 (5 bases). Germline V CDR1 and CDR2: SGHAT, FQNNGV. The ends were cut back, 1 base at V and 6 bases at J, with 18 bases in the middle. The CDR3 sequence is 16 residues long. In nucleotides, the CDR3 is TGTGCCAGCAGCTTAGTTCGGGGGGGTTTGGTTCATGGCTACACCTTC. It is translated as CASSLVRGGLVHGYTF.

The CDR3 here is CAIRPLQQGGDTQYF. As DNA, the CDR3 is TGTGCCATTCGACCCCTCCAGCAGGGAGGAGATACGCAGTATTTT. This chain links TRBV28 with TRBJ2-3; D may be TRBD2 (6 bases). The ends were cut back, 10 bases at V and 5 bases at J, with 22 bases in the middle. The CDR3 consists of 15 residues. Germline CDR1 MDHEN, CDR2 SYDVKM.

The chain employs TRBV6-6 and TRBJ2-5; D not resolved. Germline V gene lookup returns CDR1 MNHNY and CDR2 SVGAGI (reference sequence). CDR3 length: 16 amino acids. With 2 bases removed from V and 2 bases from J, the gap between germline ends came to 15 bases. The CDR3 protein is CASSYREMRIQETQYF. As DNA, the CDR3 is TGTGCCAGCAGTTACCGCGAGATGCGAATACAAGAGACCCAGTACTTC.

This sequence joins TRBV4-3 and TRBJ2-3, with D possibly being TRBD2 (6 bases). The germline V gene encodes CDR1 LGHNA and CDR2 YSLEER. Trimming took off 2 bases at V and 1 base at J, with 13 bases between the two ends. The CDR3 loop spans 16 amino acids. The CDR3 DNA reads as TGCGCCAGCAGCCAATATGGCGGGAAAGGCACAGATACGCAGTATTTT. Translation gives CASSQYGGKGTDTQYF.

The V call is TRBV9, the J call TRBJ2-1; 11 bases fit TRBD2. Germline loops: CDR1 SGDLS, CDR2 YYNGEE. The CDR3 has 16 amino acids. V was pared by 0 bases and J by 3 bases, with 2 bases of the junction left unmatched. CDR3 DNA sequence: TGTGCCAGCAGCGTAGGGGGGACTAGCGGCTACAATGAGCAGTTCTTC. The encoded protein is CASSVGGTSGYNEQFF.

The gene calls are TRBV7-9 and TRBJ1-2; TRBD1 aligns across 12 bases. CDR1 and CDR2 (germline): SEHNR, FQNEAQ (reference sequence). This CDR3 is built from 17 residues. V lost 5 bases to trimming and J lost 2 bases; unmatched junction nucleotides: 9. CDR3 protein: CASSRDRGPSLNYGYTF. CDR3 in DNA: TGTGCCAGCAGCCGGGACAGGGGGCCATCCTTGAACTATGGCTACACCTTC.

The chain has TRBV30 and TRBJ2-5, with 9 bases matching TRBD1. The J call is in doubt because the DNA end fits TRBJ2-7 better. This CDR3 spans 14 amino acids. The germline CDR1 and CDR2 sequences are GTSNPN and SVGIG (reference sequence). The CDR3 DNA follows: TGTGCCTGGAGTGTAGGGACAGGGCCCTACGAGCAGTACTTC. This sequence encodes CAWSVGTGPYEQYF.

This chain joins TRBV5-1 and TRBJ2-3; D gene unclear. The V end lost 0 bases, the J end lost 0 bases, and 11 bases lay between the germline ends. Germline V gene lookup returns CDR1 SGHRS and CDR2 YFSETQ. The CDR3 contains 16 residues. The CDR3 loop is CASSLVSGPSTDTQYF. The CDR3 nucleotides are TGCGCCAGCAGCTTGGTCTCGGGTCCTAGCACAGATACGCAGTATTTT.

The chain recombines TRBV7-2 with TRBJ2-6, with TRBD2 matching 7 bases. Trimming took 5 bases from V and 0 from J; bases not matched to a gene: 10. The CDR3 totals 18 residues. The germline CDR1 and CDR2 sequences are SGHTA and FQGNSA. The CDR3 loop reads CASSARTGRDSGANVLTF. In nucleotides, the CDR3 is TGTGCCAGCAGCGCCCGGACGGGGAGGGACTCTGGGGCCAACGTCCTGACTTTC.

V is TRBV29-1 and J is TRBJ2-3; 8 bases align to TRBD2. From germline, CDR1 is SQVTM and CDR2 ANQGSEA. The CDR3 covers 14 residues. V shed 4 bases, J shed 5 bases, and the junction held 8 bases outside the gene matches. The CDR3 DNA follows: TGCAGCGTTGCCGGGACTAGTATTATAGATACGCAGTATTTT. Translated, it gives CSVAGTSIIDTQYF.

The chain uses TRBV5-4 and TRBJ1-1, with TRBD1 identical over 9 bases. Germline loops: CDR1 SGHNT, CDR2 YYREEE (reference sequence). The CDR3 is 15 residues long. The V and J ends lost 4 bases and 4 bases, in that order; junction bases with no gene match: 8. The CDR3 protein is CASSKTPGQGTEAFF. The CDR3 bases are TGTGCCAGCAGCAAAACCCCGGGACAGGGCACTGAAGCTTTCTTT.

This rearrangement joins TRBV7-6 to TRBJ2-5; a possible D gene is TRBD1 (8 bases). V dropped 5 bases and J dropped 5 bases, with 18 bases sitting between them. The CDR3 runs to 15 residues. Per germline, CDR1 SGHVS and CDR2 FNYEAQ. The CDR3 protein is CASSPSDRGGETQYF. The DNA for the CDR3 is TGTGCCAGCAGCCCTTCCGACAGGGGAGGGGAGACCCAGTACTTC.

CDR3 region: CASSLLGGEPYGYTF. The CDR3 DNA is TGTGCCAGCAGTTTATTAGGGGGTGAGCCATATGGCTACACCTTC. The chain has TRBV28 and TRBJ1-2; D is possibly TRBD1 (6 bases). Germline V gene sequence: CDR1 MDHEN, CDR2 SYDVKM. V lost 1 base and J 5 bases, leaving 14 bases between the germline ends. This CDR3 contains 15 residues.

The gene calls are TRBV4-3 and TRBJ2-2, with D uncertain. The CDR3 runs 16 residues. V lost 0 bases and J 2 bases, leaving 10 bases between the germline ends. Germline V gives CDR1 LGHNA, CDR2 YSLEER. CDR3 sequence (DNA): TGCGCCAGCAGCCAAGATGCACAGCTAAACACCGGGGAGCTGTTTTTT. It yields the protein CASSQDAQLNTGELFF.

This chain uses TRBV5-4 with TRBJ2-4; TRBD1 matches at 7 bases. CDR1 is SGHNT, CDR2 YYREEE, per germline (reference sequence). J gave up 1 base and V 4 bases, and 8 bases lay outside the gene matches. This CDR3 has 16 residues. The CDR3 reads CASSPDREGAKNIQYF. CDR3 nucleotides: TGTGCCAGCAGCCCCGACAGGGAAGGGGCCAAAAACATTCAGTACTTC.